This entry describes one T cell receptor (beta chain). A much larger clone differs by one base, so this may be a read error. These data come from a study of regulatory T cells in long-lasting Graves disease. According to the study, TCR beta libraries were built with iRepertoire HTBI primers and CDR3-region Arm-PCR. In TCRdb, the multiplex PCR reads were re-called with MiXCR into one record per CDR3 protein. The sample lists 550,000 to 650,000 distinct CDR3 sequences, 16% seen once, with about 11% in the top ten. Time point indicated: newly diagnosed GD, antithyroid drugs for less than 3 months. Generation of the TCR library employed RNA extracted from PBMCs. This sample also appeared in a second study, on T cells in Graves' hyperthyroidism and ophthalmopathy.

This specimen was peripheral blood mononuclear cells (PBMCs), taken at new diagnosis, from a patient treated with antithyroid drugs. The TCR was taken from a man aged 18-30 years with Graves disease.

Here the CDR3 reads CASSQGLVPGKTQYF. As DNA, the CDR3 is TGTGCCAGCAGCCAAGGATTAGTCCCAGGGAAGACCCAGTACTTC. The rearrangement uses TRBV3-1 and TRBJ2-5, with D possibly matching TRBD1 (5 bases). Trimming took off 1 base at V and 6 bases at J, with 15 bases between the two ends. CDR3 size: 15 residues. Germline CDR1 reads LGHDT; CDR2 reads YNNKEL (reference sequence).